The clone carrying this TCR beta chain turned up a few times. The CDR3 consists of 14 residues. V lost 5 bases and J lost 0, with 10 bases in between. Germline V lookup: CDR1 SNHLY, CDR2 FYNNEI. This entry is derived from a study of blood T cell repertoires in COVID-19. Study background: Sources were T cells, B-cell-depleted T cells, or PBMCs; the material itself was cDNA or gDNA.

The age range of participants was about 18 to 100 years, with residence in about two dozen US areas. Cohort allocation depended upon clinical history that participants reported. Cohort 3 donors were reported recovered after two negative PCRs, clearance, or symptom resolution. Method: immunoSEQ multiplex PCR; TCRdb's copy keeps in-frame clones and lacks some. The top ten clones hold less than 1.5% of a sample with approximately 400,000 clones, about 88% of them seen once. Source material: PBMCs or T cells enriched from blood (not recorded which). The receptor was isolated from a woman aged 18-30 years who had recovered from COVID-19. This chain connects TRBV2 to TRBJ1-1; D ambiguous. The CDR3 loop is CASSIRGMNTEAFF. DNA for the CDR3: TGTGCCAGCAGTATTCGGGGAATGAACACTGAAGCTTTCTTT.